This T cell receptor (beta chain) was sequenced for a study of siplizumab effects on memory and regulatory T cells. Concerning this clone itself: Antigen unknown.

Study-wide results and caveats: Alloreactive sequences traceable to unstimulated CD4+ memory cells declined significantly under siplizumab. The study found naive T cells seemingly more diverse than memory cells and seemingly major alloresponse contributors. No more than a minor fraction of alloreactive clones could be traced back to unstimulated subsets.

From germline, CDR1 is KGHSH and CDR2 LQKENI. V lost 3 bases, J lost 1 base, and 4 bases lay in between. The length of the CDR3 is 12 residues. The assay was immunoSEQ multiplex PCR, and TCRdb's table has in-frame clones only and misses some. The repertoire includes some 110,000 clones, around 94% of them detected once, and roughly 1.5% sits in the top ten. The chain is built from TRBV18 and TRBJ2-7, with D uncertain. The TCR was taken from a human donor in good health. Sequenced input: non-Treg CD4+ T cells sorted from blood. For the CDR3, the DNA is TGTGCCAGCTCACCCCAGTCCTACGAGCAGTACTTC. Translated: CASSPQSYEQYF.